This T cell receptor beta chain comes out of a study of blood T cell repertoires in COVID-19. The wider study: The study drew acute and convalescent COVID-19 samples from the United States, Italy and Spain. T cells, B-cell-depleted T cells, or PBMCs supplied cDNA or gDNA.

Original processing methods: Estimation of nucleated cell counts relied on the amplification of reference gene primers. TCRdb's copy holds only in-frame clones and misses some; the assay was immunoSEQ multiplex PCR. The V and J calls and clone size were taken over from that table, and D and trimming were inferred from the DNA. The sample has 150,000 to 200,000 clones; approximately 87% are singletons. The source is a man in his late teens or twenties with active or convalescent COVID-19. What was sequenced was peripheral blood.

The CDR3 DNA reads TGTGCCAGTAGTCACAGGGACAGAGAGACCCAGTACTTC. Its protein product is CASSHRDRETQYF. This rearrangement joins TRBV19 to TRBJ2-5, with 7 bases identical to TRBD1. CDR1 is LNHDA and CDR2 is SQIVND in the germline V gene (reference sequence). The CDR3 totals 13 residues. The ends lost 5 bases at V and 4 bases at J; junction bases unmatched: 4.